Given below is one T cell receptor beta chain in context. The antigen it binds to is not known. Qualities for individual bases were not recorded, and no much larger clone is one base off. The CDR3 spans 13 residues, from the cysteine through the phenylalanine. Kept here is only the CDR3 DNA, which spans 39 bases and is read in frame from base 1. The germline V gene (reference sequence) sets CDR1 to LNHDA and CDR2 to SQIVND. Trimming removed 7 bases from V and 5 bases from J; the gene matches leave 7 bases unexplained. The data were taken from a study of CD8 T cells in ankylosing spondylitis (dated by TCRdb to about 2017). In terms of the full investigation: T cell receptor beta repertoires were profiled in healthy donors and ankylosing spondylitis patients so that disease-linked TCR variants could be found. Peripheral blood was sampled, and synovial fluid was additionally collected from ankylosing spondylitis patients. In total, the full study cohort was made up of nearly 110 healthy donors and some 26 ankylosing spondylitis patients. Points the paper makes about the study in general: Some TCR beta motif variants had previously been reported in synovial fluid and blood of reactive arthritis patients, which suggested common disease-initiation mechanisms. Blood from ankylosing spondylitis patients appeared to be characterized by a TCR beta motif made up of about 8 highly homologous amino acid variants. In peripheral blood, the disease-linked clones were found at relatively low frequencies and had a CD8+ phenotype. Significant enrichment of the disease-linked clones was reported in matched synovial fluid samples from ankylosing spondylitis patients.

TCRdb shows the sequencer as Illumina HiSeq 2500. Quantitative 5'-RACE with molecular barcodes was used to prepare TCR beta libraries. Regarding the original processing steps: Disease-linked TCR variants were identified with a new computational method built on a probabilistic model of VDJ rearrangement. TCRdb itself trimmed the public reads at Q25 with fastp, ran MiXCR and retained productive beta chains. Merged by CDR3 protein, the rows form single entries marked with the most common genes and DNA. The V and J calls come from TCRdb's annotation, not from the publication. The sample has around 140,000 distinct CDR3 sequences on record, roughly an eighth of them singletons. The ten most abundant clones make up around 4.1% of the sample.

The specimen sequenced was blood, either unsorted or a sorted T cell fraction (not recorded which). The sequence came from a female donor with ankylosing spondylitis or in good health (not recorded which). The rearranged chain carries TRBV19 and TRBJ2-5, and TRBD1 aligns with 7 junction nucleotides. CDR3 loop: CASNYRGGETQYF. The DNA sequence is given as TGTGCCAGTAATTACAGGGGCGGGGAGACCCAGTACTTC. This CDR3, with the reference TRBV19 and TRBJ2-5 proteins standing in past its ends, gives the full variable domain DGGITQSPKYLFRKEGQNVTLSCEQNLNHDAMYWYRQDPGQGLRLIYYSQIVNDFQKGDIAEGYSVSREKKESFPLTVTSAQKNPTAFYLCASNYRGGETQYFGPGTRLLVL.